The next 5 T cell receptor beta chains were all read from a single sample in a study of blood T cell repertoires in COVID-19. Data came from immunoSEQ multiplex PCR; TCRdb stores just in-frame clones and leaves some out. The data show around 180,000 clones, roughly four fifths seen once. Material: PBMCs or T cells enriched from blood (not recorded which). The receptors come from a man in his fifties who had recovered from COVID-19.

The CDR3 nucleotides read TGTGCCAGCAGTGCTCATCTGACAGGGTCCACTGAAGCTTTCTTT. Its protein product is CASSAHLTGSTEAFF. The chain carries TRBV2 and TRBJ1-1; 7 positions agree with TRBD1. The ends lost 4 bases at V and 4 bases at J; junction bases unmatched: 9. Germline-derived CDR1 and CDR2 are SNHLY and FYNNEI. The CDR3 has 15 amino acids.

The rearrangement joins TRBV27 to TRBJ2-4; D not certain. Germline V CDR1 and CDR2: MNHEY, SMNVEV (reference sequence). The V end lost 4 bases, the J end lost 1 base, and 8 bases lay between the germline ends. This CDR3 contains 14 residues. CDR3: CASSSRAAKNIQYF. The CDR3 DNA follows: TGTGCCAGCAGTTCGAGAGCCGCCAAAAACATTCAGTACTTC.

The chain carries TRBV9 and TRBJ2-7, with 9 bases identical to TRBD1. Looked up from germline, CDR1 is SGDLS and CDR2 is YYNGEE. CDR3 length: 13 residues. With 2 bases clipped from V and 7 bases from J, the junction kept 4 bases outside the gene matches. CDR3 region: CASSVGTGLEQYF. Here the CDR3 DNA reads TGTGCCAGCAGCGTGGGGACAGGGCTAGAGCAGTACTTC.

For the CDR3, the DNA is TGTGCCAGCAGCTCCACCAGTTGGGCCAAAACTAATGAAAAACTGTTTTTT. This encodes CASSSTSWAKTNEKLFF. The chain recombines TRBV7-9 with TRBJ1-4; D is unclear. The CDR3 has 17 amino acids. Per the germline V gene, CDR1 is SEHNR and CDR2 is FQNEAQ (reference sequence). With 4 bases removed from V and 1 base from J, the gap between germline ends came to 16 bases.

This chain uses TRBV13 with TRBJ1-6; 7 bases line up with TRBD1. In germline, CDR1 is PRHDT, CDR2 FYEKMQ (reference sequence). The V segment lost 0 bases and the J segment 7 bases; nucleotides outside the gene matches: 3. CDR3 size: 15 residues. DNA for the CDR3: TGTGCCAGCAGCTTAGGGCAGGGGGAAAATTCACCCCTCCACTTT. Its protein is CASSLGQGENSPLHF.